These 32 T cell receptor beta chains originate from one sample sequenced in a study of T-cell reconstitution after alpha-beta-depleted transplantation in children. Preparation of the TCRbeta library used unique molecular identifiers. TCRdb re-called the PCR reads with MiXCR, one entry per CDR3 protein. The table shows nearly 550,000 distinct CDR3 sequences, with 15% to 20% occurring only once. Material: PBMCs from the stem cell graft donor, obtained from the stem cell graft. These receptors were obtained from a human donor who donated a stem cell graft to a child with acute lymphoblastic leukemia.

The rearrangement joins TRBV7-6 to TRBJ2-7, with 13 positions matching TRBD2. V lost 1 base and J lost 2; bases outside the gene matches: 2. The CDR3 runs 16 residues. Germline V gene sequence: CDR1 SGHVS, CDR2 FNYEAQ. The CDR3: CASSLETSGRAYEQYF. The CDR3 DNA reads as TGTGCCAGCAGCTTAGAAACTAGCGGGAGGGCCTACGAGCAGTACTTC.

This clonotype was picked up a small number of times. The J gene is TRBJ2-1, the V gene TRBV4-1; the D gene is possibly TRBD2 (5 bases). The CDR3 spans 17 residues. Trimming left V 4 bases short and J 0 bases short, with 16 bases between. The germline V gene has CDR1 MGHRA and CDR2 YSYEKL. The CDR3 bases are TGCGCCAGCAGCCCCCTCGGGCGGACTCGCTCCTACAATGAGCAGTTCTTC. Translation gives CASSPLGRTRSYNEQFF.

This clonotype has a handful of counts. J is TRBJ2-1 and V is TRBV13, with D perhaps matching TRBD1 (6 bases). The CDR3 is made up of 15 amino acids. V lost 5 bases to trimming and J lost 8 bases, with 19 bases between them. Germline V gene lookup returns CDR1 PRHDT and CDR2 FYEKMQ (reference sequence). Here the CDR3 reads CASSDRTAPGHEQFF. The DNA of the CDR3 is TGTGCCAGCAGCGATAGGACAGCCCCAGGGCATGAGCAGTTCTTC.

The chain links TRBV20-1 to TRBJ1-2; D gene ambiguous. The CDR3 spans 16 residues. Germline lookup yields CDR1 DFQATT and CDR2 SNEGSKA (reference sequence). Trimming took off 0 bases at V and 5 bases at J, with 19 bases between the two ends. This chain's CDR3 is CSARDMSLLGSYGYTF. CDR3 nucleotide sequence: TGCAGTGCTAGAGATATGTCCCTATTGGGTTCTTATGGCTACACCTTC.

The sample holds a few counts of this clonotype. The chain is built from TRBV29-1 and TRBJ1-1, with 9 bases aligning to TRBD1. J was trimmed by 1 base and V by 2 bases; bases with no gene match: 2. This CDR3 is 14 amino acids long. Germline CDR1 reads SQVTM; CDR2 reads ANQGSEA. CDR3 region: CSVERGQGNTEAFF. Written as DNA, the CDR3 is TGCAGCGTTGAACGGGGACAGGGGAACACTGAAGCTTTCTTT. Full variable domain (rest looked up from reference TRBV29-1 and TRBJ1-1): SAVISQKPSRDICQRGTSLTIQCQVDSQVTMMFWYRQQPGQSLTLIATANQGSEATYESGFVIDKFPISRPNLTFSTLTVSNMSPEDSSIYLCSVERGQGNTEAFFGQGTRLTVV.

The chain links TRBV9 to TRBJ2-5, with TRBD2 matching 8 bases. Germline CDR1 reads SGDLS; CDR2 reads YYNGEE. Trimming removed 0 bases from V and 2 bases from J; junction bases left unmatched: 6. This CDR3 has 16 residues. The CDR3 DNA reads TGTGCCAGCAGCGTAGAGGGTAGCGGGGTTCAAGAGACCCAGTACTTC. Its protein is CASSVEGSGVQETQYF.

CDR3 region: CASSISGTYEQYF. The CDR3 DNA follows: TGTGCCAGTAGTATATCAGGGACCTACGAGCAGTACTTC. The chain combines TRBV19 with TRBJ2-7, with D perhaps TRBD1 (5 bases). The V and J ends lost 2 bases and 2 bases respectively, with 7 bases between them. CDR1 is LNHDA and CDR2 is SQIVND in the germline V gene (reference sequence). The CDR3 totals 13 residues.

CDR3 in amino acids: CSARSDVGLRPEAFF. The CDR3 DNA is TGCAGTGCTAGATCGGACGTCGGGCTGCGGCCTGAAGCTTTCTTT. The V and J genes are TRBV20-1 and TRBJ1-1; the D is unclear. In germline, CDR1 is DFQATT, CDR2 SNEGSKA (reference sequence). Trimming took 2 bases from V and 6 from J, leaving 19 bases between them. This CDR3 contains 15 residues.

This chain connects TRBV5-5 to TRBJ2-7; 7 positions match TRBD1. From germline, CDR1 is SGHKS and CDR2 YYEKEE (reference sequence). The CDR3 sequence is 12 residues long. V gave up 3 bases and J gave up 6 bases; unmatched junction bases: 3. The CDR3 loop is CASSSGTAEQYF. CDR3 nucleotide sequence: TGTGCCAGCAGCTCCGGGACAGCCGAGCAGTACTTC.

The gene calls are TRBV12-3 or TRBV12-4 and TRBJ2-1, with 7 bases aligning to TRBD2. The CDR3 has 13 residues. J lost 9 bases, V lost 5 bases, and 7 bases had no gene match. The CDR3 DNA follows: TGTGCCAGCAGTCCACACTTAGCGGGTGAGCAGTTCTTC. It codes for CASSPHLAGEQFF.

The V call is TRBV5-1, the J call TRBJ2-3; 8 nucleotides align to TRBD1. Germline CDR1 and CDR2: SGHRS and YFSETQ. There are 17 residues in the CDR3. V was pared by 0 bases and J by 2 bases, with 8 bases of the junction left unmatched. Here the CDR3 reads CASSLEPGGFSTDTQYF. The CDR3 DNA follows: TGCGCCAGCAGCTTGGAGCCAGGGGGCTTCTCCACAGATACGCAGTATTTT.

This clonotype was seen a single time. The chain carries TRBV6-1 and TRBJ2-5, with TRBD2 as a possible D gene (7 bases). Trimming stripped 8 bases from V and 6 bases from J, with 22 bases between. Germline V gene lookup returns CDR1 MNHNS and CDR2 SASEGT. The CDR3 covers 15 residues. Here the CDR3 DNA reads TGTGCCAGCCTTGGGAGGGGGGGGCCGATACAGACCCAGTACTTC. It codes for CASLGRGGPIQTQYF.

This clonotype was counted a few times. The rearrangement joins TRBV5-1 to TRBJ2-5; 13 nucleotides align to TRBD2. Germline trimming cut 4 bases from V and 5 bases from J; bases unmatched to any gene: 5. The CDR3 runs to 15 residues. Germline CDR1 SGHRS, CDR2 YFSETQ. CDR3 loop: CASSTGTSGTETQYF. The CDR3 bases are TGCGCCAGCAGCACTGGGACTAGCGGGACCGAGACCCAGTACTTC.

This clonotype was counted a few times. This sequence joins TRBV5-1 and TRBJ2-7, with TRBD2 matching 11 bases. The CDR3 is 15 amino acids. Per the germline V gene, CDR1 is SGHRS and CDR2 is YFSETQ. Germline trimming cut 0 bases from V and 5 bases from J; bases unmatched to any gene: 4. The CDR3 DNA reads as TGCGCCAGCAGCTTGGGTCTAGCGGGAGGCAACGAGCAGTACTTC. Amino acid sequence: CASSLGLAGGNEQYF. The full variable domain, in which reference TRBV5-1 and TRBJ2-7 provide the parts outside the CDR3, is KAGVTQTPRYLIKTRGQQVTLSCSPISGHRSVSWYQQTPGQGLQFLFEYFSETQRNKGNFPGRFSGRQFSNSRSEMNVSTLELGDSALYLCASSLGLAGGNEQYFGPGTRLTVT.

The V call is TRBV5-6, the J call TRBJ2-4; D is possibly TRBD1 or TRBD2 (5 bases each). Per germline, CDR1 SGHDT and CDR2 YYEEEE. The length of the CDR3 is 13 residues. Trimming left V 0 bases short and J 10 bases short, with 11 bases between. CDR3 bases: TGTGCCAGCAGCTTGGAACCGGGGCTAATTCAGTACTTC. Its protein product is CASSLEPGLIQYF.

This clonotype was seen a handful of times. The chain has TRBV20-1 and TRBJ1-5, with a possible D match to TRBD1 (6 bases). The V end lost 1 base, the J end lost 6 bases, and 10 bases lay between the germline ends. CDR1 and CDR2 from the germline V gene are DFQATT and SNEGSKA (reference sequence). The CDR3 totals 13 residues. The CDR3 is CSARAGASQPQHF. CDR3 sequence (DNA): TGCAGTGCTAGAGCGGGGGCAAGTCAGCCCCAGCATTTT.

CDR3 sequence reads: CASSSPRGIRETQYF. In DNA form, the CDR3 reads TGTGCCAGTAGTAGTCCCAGGGGGATCAGGGAGACCCAGTACTTC. This rearrangement joins TRBV19 to TRBJ2-5; 7 nucleotides align to TRBD1. Germline loops: CDR1 LNHDA, CDR2 SQIVND (reference sequence). The CDR3 runs to 15 residues. V lost 4 bases to trimming and J lost 5 bases; unmatched junction nucleotides: 10.

The J gene is TRBJ2-7, the V gene TRBV11-2, with 10 bases aligning to TRBD1. In germline, CDR1 is SGHAT, CDR2 FQNNGV. Losses at the gene ends were 3 bases for V and 3 bases for J; bases not matched to a gene: 8. This CDR3 has 16 residues. CDR3 bases: TGTGCCAGCAGCTTGTCAGGGACAGGGGATTTCTACGAGCAGTACTTC. The encoded protein is CASSLSGTGDFYEQYF.

A few counts support this clonotype. The chain couples TRBV7-8 to TRBJ2-7; D remains ambiguous. The length of the CDR3 is 14 residues. Trimming removed 2 bases at V and 3 bases at J, with 11 bases between. CDR1 is SGHVS, CDR2 FQNEAQ, per germline. The CDR3 DNA reads as TGTGCCAGCAGCTTAACAGCGCTTATCTACGAGCAGTACTTC. The encoded protein is CASSLTALIYEQYF. The full variable domain, with the rest looked up from reference TRBV7-8 and TRBJ2-7, is GAGVSQSPRYKVAKRGQDVALRCDPISGHVSLFWYQQALGQGPEFLTYFQNEAQLDKSGLPSDRFFAERPEGSVSTLKIQRTQQEDSAVYLCASSLTALIYEQYFGPGTRLTVT.

The chain links TRBV9 to TRBJ2-2, with TRBD1 as a possible D gene (5 bases). This CDR3 region has 15 residues. Trimming took off 0 bases at V and 1 base at J, with 7 bases between the two ends. Germline V lookup: CDR1 SGDLS, CDR2 YYNGEE. The CDR3 loop reads CASSVGQGNTGELFF. In DNA, the CDR3 is TGTGCCAGCAGCGTAGGCCAGGGGAACACCGGGGAGCTGTTTTTT.

This clonotype has just a few counts. The chain uses TRBV7-9 and TRBJ2-1; 8 bases line up with TRBD2. V was clipped by 2 bases and J by 8 bases; unmatched bases: 8. The CDR3 covers 15 residues. Germline lookup yields CDR1 SEHNR and CDR2 FQNEAQ (reference sequence). DNA for the CDR3: TGTGCCAGCAGCTTAAGTGTAGCGGGACTGGATGAGCAGTTCTTC. It codes for CASSLSVAGLDEQFF.

This clonotype has only a few counts. J is TRBJ2-1 and V is TRBV6-1, with 11 bases aligning to TRBD2. Germline CDR1 and CDR2: MNHNS and SASEGT. The CDR3 loop spans 17 amino acids. V shed 2 bases, J shed 6 bases, and the junction held 9 bases outside the gene matches. CDR3: CASSENAKLAGANEQFF. CDR3 DNA: TGTGCCAGCAGTGAAAACGCGAAACTAGCGGGGGCCAATGAGCAGTTCTTC.

The V and J genes are TRBV3-1 and TRBJ1-3; D is undetermined. The V gene lost 1 base and the J gene lost 8 bases, with 12 bases spanning the gap. Germline assignment: CDR1 LGHDT and CDR2 YNNKEL (reference sequence). The CDR3 loop spans 14 amino acids. The CDR3 sequence is CASSQVSGGDTIYF. Written as DNA, the CDR3 is TGTGCCAGCAGCCAAGTGAGTGGTGGGGACACCATATATTTT. The whole variable domain, remainder taken from reference TRBV3-1 and TRBJ1-3, is DTAVSQTPKYLVTQMGNDKSIKCEQNLGHDTMYWYKQDSKKFLKIMFSYNNKELIINETVPNRFSPKSPDKAHLNLHINSLELGDSAVYFCASSQVSGGDTIYFGEGSWLTVV.

In its sample, this clonotype was seen a few times. The rearrangement links TRBV4-1 to TRBJ1-1; D is ambiguous. The CDR3 sequence is 13 residues long. Germline V lookup: CDR1 MGHRA, CDR2 YSYEKL. With 4 bases removed from V and 6 bases from J, the gap between germline ends came to 12 bases. The DNA for the CDR3 is TGCGCCAGCAGCCTGATTAAGGCGTCTGAAGCTTTCTTT. Translating it yields CASSLIKASEAFF.

This clonotype appeared a few times. This chain links TRBV9 with TRBJ2-5, with D tentatively TRBD2 (6 bases). The CDR3 consists of 13 residues. Trimming left V 0 bases short and J 5 bases short, with 8 bases between. Per the germline V gene, CDR1 is SGDLS and CDR2 is YYNGEE. The CDR3 is CASSVERGETQYF. In nucleotides, the CDR3 is TGTGCCAGCAGCGTAGAACGGGGGGAGACCCAGTACTTC.

The rearrangement links TRBV12-3 or TRBV12-4 to TRBJ2-1, with 7 bases aligning to TRBD2. The CDR3 spans 15 residues. Trimming cost V 4 bases and J 1 base; bases outside gene matches: 4. CDR3 sequence (DNA): TGTGCCAGCAGTTCGACTAGCAGGTCCTACAATGAGCAGTTCTTC. Translating gives CASSSTSRSYNEQFF.

The CDR3 DNA reads TGTGCCAGCAGTTTAAGGATGTCGGGGACTAGCGGGACCCGCAAAAACATTCAGTACTTC. Protein product: CASSLRMSGTSGTRKNIQYF. The chain links TRBV12-3 or TRBV12-4 to TRBJ2-4; TRBD2 matches 13 bases. Trimming at V came to 2 bases and at J to 3 bases, leaving 13 bases not matched to a gene. The CDR3 sequence is 20 residues long.

The rearrangement links TRBV3-1 to TRBJ2-7, with 7 bases aligning to TRBD2. The germline V gene encodes CDR1 LGHDT and CDR2 YNNKEL (reference sequence). This CDR3 is built from 15 residues. The V and J ends lost 0 bases and 1 base, in that order; junction bases with no gene match: 3. CDR3 nucleotide sequence: TGTGCCAGCAGCCAAGAGACTAGCATTTCCTACGAGCAGTACTTC. It specifies CASSQETSISYEQYF.

This clonotype was observed a few times. V is TRBV13 and J is TRBJ2-7; 13 nucleotides align to TRBD2. The CDR3 runs to 17 residues. Germline CDR1 PRHDT, CDR2 FYEKMQ (reference sequence). With V trimmed by 4 bases and J by 7 bases, 13 bases remained unmatched. CDR3 sequence reads: CASSSRTSGSWGREQYF. The CDR3, as DNA: TGTGCCAGCAGCTCCAGGACTAGCGGGAGCTGGGGGAGGGAGCAGTACTTC.

The sample holds a few counts of this clonotype. J is TRBJ2-1 and V is TRBV27, with D perhaps TRBD1 (6 bases). CDR1 and CDR2 from the germline V gene are MNHEY and SMNVEV (reference sequence). Trimming removed 8 bases at V and 6 bases at J, with 11 bases between. The CDR3 runs to 12 residues. This CDR3 is CASQKGGNEQFF. The CDR3 DNA follows: TGTGCCAGCCAAAAAGGGGGCAATGAGCAGTTCTTC.

This clonotype was detected only a few times. The rearrangement links TRBV7-9 to TRBJ1-4; possible D gene TRBD1, 6 bases. CDR1 and CDR2 (germline): SEHNR, FQNEAQ (reference sequence). V was trimmed by 8 bases and J by 0 bases, leaving 10 bases between them. This CDR3 is 14 amino acids long. This chain's CDR3 is CASRRGTTNEKLFF. DNA for the CDR3: TGTGCCAGCCGTAGGGGGACAACTAATGAAAAACTGTTTTTT.

The chain carries TRBV2 and TRBJ1-1, with 7 bases matching TRBD1. The germline V gene has CDR1 SNHLY and CDR2 FYNNEI. V dropped 10 bases and J dropped 0; count of bases not matched to a gene: 5. This CDR3 spans 13 amino acids. CDR3 sequence (DNA): TGTGCCACTATGACAGGGCTGAACACTGAAGCTTTCTTT. This encodes CATMTGLNTEAFF.